This T cell receptor (beta chain) was sequenced in a study of blood T cell repertoires in COVID-19. Generated by immunoSEQ multiplex PCR, the TCRdb table keeps only in-frame clones and is missing some. This sample carries about 88,000 clones, 70% to 90% of them seen once, and the ten largest clones take 2.9%. The germline V gene encodes CDR1 SGHVS and CDR2 FQNEAQ. Trimming took off 0 bases at V and 0 bases at J, with 6 bases between the two ends. The CDR3 contains 15 residues. This receptor was taken from a woman older than 75 with acute or convalescent COVID-19. This chain links TRBV7-8 with TRBJ2-1; D is possibly TRBD2 (6 bases). The sample taken for sequencing was peripheral blood. The CDR3 sequence: CASSLAGLSYNEQFF. For the CDR3, the DNA is TGTGCCAGCAGCTTAGCGGGACTCTCCTACAATGAGCAGTTCTTC.